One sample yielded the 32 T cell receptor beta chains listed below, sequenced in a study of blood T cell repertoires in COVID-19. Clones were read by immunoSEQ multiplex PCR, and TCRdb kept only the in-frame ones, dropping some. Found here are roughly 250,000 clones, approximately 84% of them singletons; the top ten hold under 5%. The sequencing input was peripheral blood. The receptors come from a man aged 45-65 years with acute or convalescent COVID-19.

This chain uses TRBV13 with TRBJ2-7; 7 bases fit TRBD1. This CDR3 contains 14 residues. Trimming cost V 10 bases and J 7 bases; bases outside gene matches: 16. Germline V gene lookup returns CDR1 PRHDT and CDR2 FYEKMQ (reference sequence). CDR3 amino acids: CAIGRGQRVDEQYF. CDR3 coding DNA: TGTGCCATCGGTAGGGGACAGAGGGTCGATGAGCAGTACTTC.

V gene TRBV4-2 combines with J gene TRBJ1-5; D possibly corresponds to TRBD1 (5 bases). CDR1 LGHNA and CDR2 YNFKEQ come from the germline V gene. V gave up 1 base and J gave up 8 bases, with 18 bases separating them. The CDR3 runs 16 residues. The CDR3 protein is CASSQGRSGGAKPQHF. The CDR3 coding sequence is TGTGCCAGCAGCCAAGGGCGCTCGGGAGGGGCGAAGCCCCAGCATTTT.

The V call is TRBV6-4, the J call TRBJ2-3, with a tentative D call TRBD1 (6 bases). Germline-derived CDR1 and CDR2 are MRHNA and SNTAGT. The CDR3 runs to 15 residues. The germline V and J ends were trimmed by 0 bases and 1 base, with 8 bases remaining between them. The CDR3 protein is CASSDSGGGTDTQYF. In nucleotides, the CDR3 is TGTGCCAGCAGTGACTCTGGGGGCGGCACAGATACGCAGTATTTT.

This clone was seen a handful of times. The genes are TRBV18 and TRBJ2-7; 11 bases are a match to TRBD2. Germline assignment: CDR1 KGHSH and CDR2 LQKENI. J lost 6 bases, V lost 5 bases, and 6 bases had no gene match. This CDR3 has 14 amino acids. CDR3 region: CASSTTSGNGEQYF. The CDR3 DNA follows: TGTGCCAGCTCAACGACTAGCGGGAATGGCGAGCAGTACTTC.

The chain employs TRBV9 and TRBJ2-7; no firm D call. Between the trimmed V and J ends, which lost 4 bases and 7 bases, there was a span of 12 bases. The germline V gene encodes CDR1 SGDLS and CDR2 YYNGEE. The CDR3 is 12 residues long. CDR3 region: CASSSSSREQYF. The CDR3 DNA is TGTGCCAGCAGCTCTTCCTCGAGGGAGCAGTACTTC.

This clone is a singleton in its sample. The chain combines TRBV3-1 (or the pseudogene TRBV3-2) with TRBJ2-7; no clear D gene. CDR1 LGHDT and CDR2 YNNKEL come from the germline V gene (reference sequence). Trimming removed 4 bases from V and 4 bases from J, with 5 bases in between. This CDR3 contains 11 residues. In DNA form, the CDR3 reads TGTGCCAGCAGCCTCGGGTACGAGCAGTACTTC. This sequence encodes CASSLGYEQYF.

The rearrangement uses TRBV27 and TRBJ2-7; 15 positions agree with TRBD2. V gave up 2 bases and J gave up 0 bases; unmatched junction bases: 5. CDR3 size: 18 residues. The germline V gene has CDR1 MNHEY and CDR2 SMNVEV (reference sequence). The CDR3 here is CASSLRTSGRAPSYEQYF. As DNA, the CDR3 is TGTGCCAGCAGTTTAAGGACTAGCGGGAGGGCCCCCTCCTACGAGCAGTACTTC.

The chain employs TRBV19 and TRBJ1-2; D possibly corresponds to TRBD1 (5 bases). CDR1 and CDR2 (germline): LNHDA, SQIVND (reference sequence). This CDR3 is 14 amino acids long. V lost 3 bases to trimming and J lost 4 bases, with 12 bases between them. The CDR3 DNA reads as TGTGCCAGTAGTATCGGACAAGGCCTCTATGGCTACACCTTC. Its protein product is CASSIGQGLYGYTF.

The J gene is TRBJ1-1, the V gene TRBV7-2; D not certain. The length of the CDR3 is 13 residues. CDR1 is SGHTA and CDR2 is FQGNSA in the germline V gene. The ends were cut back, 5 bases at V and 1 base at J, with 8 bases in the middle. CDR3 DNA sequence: TGTGCCAGCAGCCAGGCAAGGAACACTGAAGCTTTCTTT. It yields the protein CASSQARNTEAFF.

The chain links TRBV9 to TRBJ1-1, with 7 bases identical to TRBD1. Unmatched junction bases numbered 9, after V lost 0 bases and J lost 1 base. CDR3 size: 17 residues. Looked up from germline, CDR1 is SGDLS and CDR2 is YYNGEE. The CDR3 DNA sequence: TGTGCCAGCAGCGTAGGTCAGACAGGGTACAAGAACACTGAAGCTTTCTTT. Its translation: CASSVGQTGYKNTEAFF.

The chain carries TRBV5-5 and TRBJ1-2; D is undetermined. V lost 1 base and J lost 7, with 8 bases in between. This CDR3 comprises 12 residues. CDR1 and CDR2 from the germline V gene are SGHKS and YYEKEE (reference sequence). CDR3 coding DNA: TGTGCCAGCAGCTTGTATACGAGTGGCTACACCTTC. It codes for CASSLYTSGYTF.

The CDR3 coding sequence is TGTGCCACCAGCAGAGATCTCCAGCGGGAGGGTGAGACCCAGTACTTC. Translated: CATSRDLQREGETQYF. The J gene is TRBJ2-5, the V gene TRBV15, with 10 bases aligning to TRBD2. The length of the CDR3 is 16 residues. Germline V CDR1 and CDR2: LNHNV, YYDKDF (reference sequence). The V segment lost 0 bases and the J segment 5 bases; nucleotides outside the gene matches: 6.

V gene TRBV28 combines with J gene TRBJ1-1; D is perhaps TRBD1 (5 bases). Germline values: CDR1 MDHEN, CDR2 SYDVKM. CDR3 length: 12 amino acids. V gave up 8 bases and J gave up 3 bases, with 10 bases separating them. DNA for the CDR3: TGTGCCAGCGGGGGGGTCGACACTGAAGCTTTCTTT. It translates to CASGGVDTEAFF.

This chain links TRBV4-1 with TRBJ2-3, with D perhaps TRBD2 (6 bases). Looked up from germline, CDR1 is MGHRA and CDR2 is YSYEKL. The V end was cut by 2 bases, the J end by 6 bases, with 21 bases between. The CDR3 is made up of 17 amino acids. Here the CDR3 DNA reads TGCGCCAGCAGCCAAACCCCGGGACTGGATTTTGGGGATACGCAGTATTTT. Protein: CASSQTPGLDFGDTQYF.

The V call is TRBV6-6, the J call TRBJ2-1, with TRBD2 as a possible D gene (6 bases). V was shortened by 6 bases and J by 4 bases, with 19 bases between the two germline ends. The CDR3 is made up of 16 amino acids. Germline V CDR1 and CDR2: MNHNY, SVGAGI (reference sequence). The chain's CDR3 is CASSRGEGAGYNEQFF. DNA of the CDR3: TGTGCCAGCAGCCGCGGGGAAGGGGCGGGGTACAATGAGCAGTTCTTC.

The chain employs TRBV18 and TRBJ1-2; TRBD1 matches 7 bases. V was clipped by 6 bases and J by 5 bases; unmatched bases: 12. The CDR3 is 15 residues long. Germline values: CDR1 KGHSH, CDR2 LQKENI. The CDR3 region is CASSLTGAQGYGYTF. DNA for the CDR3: TGTGCCAGCTCGCTCACAGGGGCTCAGGGATATGGCTACACCTTC.

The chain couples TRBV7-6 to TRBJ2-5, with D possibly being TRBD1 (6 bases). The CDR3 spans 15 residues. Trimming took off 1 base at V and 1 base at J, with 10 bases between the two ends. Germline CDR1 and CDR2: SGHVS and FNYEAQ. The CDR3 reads CASSLGGTLQETQYF. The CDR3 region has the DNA TGTGCCAGCAGCTTAGGGGGGACACTCCAAGAGACCCAGTACTTC.

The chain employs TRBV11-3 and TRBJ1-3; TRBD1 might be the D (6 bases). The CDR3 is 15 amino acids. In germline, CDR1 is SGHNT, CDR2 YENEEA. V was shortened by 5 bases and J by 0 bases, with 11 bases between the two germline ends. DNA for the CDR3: TGTGCCAGCAGCAAAGGGGGAACCTCTGGAAACACCATATATTTT. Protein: CASSKGGTSGNTIYF.

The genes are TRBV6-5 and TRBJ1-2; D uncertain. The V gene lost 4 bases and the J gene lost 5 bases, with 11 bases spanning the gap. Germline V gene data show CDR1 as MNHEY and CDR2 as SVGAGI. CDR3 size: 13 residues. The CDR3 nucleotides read TGTGCCAGCAGTTTTAGAACAGCATATGGCTACACCTTC. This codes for CASSFRTAYGYTF.

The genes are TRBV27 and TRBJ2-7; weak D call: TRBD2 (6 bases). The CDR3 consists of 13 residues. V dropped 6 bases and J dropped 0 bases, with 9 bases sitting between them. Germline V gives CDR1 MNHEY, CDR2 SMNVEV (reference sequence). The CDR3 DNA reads TGTGCCAGCAGCCCGACTAGCTCCTACGAGCAGTACTTC. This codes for CASSPTSSYEQYF.

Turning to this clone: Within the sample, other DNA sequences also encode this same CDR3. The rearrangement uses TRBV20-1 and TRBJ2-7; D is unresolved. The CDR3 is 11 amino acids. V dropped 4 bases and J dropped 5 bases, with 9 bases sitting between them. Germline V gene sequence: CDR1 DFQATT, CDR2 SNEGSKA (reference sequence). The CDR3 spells CSAKSGHEQYF. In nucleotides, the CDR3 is TGCAGTGCTAAAAGTGGCCACGAGCAGTACTTC.

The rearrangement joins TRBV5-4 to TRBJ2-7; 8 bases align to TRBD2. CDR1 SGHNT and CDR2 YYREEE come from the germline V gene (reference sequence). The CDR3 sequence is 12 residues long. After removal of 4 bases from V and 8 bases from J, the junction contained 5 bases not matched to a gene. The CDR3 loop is CASSRTSGKQYF. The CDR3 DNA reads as TGTGCCAGCAGCCGTACTAGCGGCAAGCAGTACTTC.

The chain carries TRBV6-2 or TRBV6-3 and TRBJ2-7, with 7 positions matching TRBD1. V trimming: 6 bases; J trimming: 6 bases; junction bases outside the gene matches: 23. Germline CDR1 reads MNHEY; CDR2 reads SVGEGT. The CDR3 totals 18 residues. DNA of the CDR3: TGTGCCAGCAGCCCTCACCGGGACAGCCCCTTCTCAGGGGGCGAGCAGTACTTC. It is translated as CASSPHRDSPFSGGEQYF.

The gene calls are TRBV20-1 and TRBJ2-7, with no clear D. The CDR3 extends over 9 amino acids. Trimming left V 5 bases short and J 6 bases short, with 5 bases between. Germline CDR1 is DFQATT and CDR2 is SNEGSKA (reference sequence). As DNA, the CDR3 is TGCAGTGCTCGGTCCGAGCAGTACTTC. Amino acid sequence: CSARSEQYF.

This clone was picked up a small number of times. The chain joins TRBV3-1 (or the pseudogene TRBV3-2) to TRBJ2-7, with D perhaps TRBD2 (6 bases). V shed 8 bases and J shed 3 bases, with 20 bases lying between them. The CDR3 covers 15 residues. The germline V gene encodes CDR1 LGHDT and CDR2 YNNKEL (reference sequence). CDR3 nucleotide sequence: TGTGCCAGCTTTAAGCTAGGGACGCGGGGCTACGAGCAGTACTTC. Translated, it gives CASFKLGTRGYEQYF.

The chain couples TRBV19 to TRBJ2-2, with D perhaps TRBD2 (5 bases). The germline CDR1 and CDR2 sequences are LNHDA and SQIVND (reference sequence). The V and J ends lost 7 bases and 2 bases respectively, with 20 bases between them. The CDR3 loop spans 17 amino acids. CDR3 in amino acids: CASTKWELLPNTGELFF. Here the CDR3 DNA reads TGTGCCAGTACCAAGTGGGAGCTCTTACCTAACACCGGGGAGCTGTTTTTT.

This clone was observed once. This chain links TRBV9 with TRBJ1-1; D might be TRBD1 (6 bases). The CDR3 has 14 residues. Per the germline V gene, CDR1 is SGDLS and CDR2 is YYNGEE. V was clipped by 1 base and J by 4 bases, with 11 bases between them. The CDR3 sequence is CASSVTGRGTEAFF. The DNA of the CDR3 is TGTGCCAGCAGCGTAACAGGGCGCGGCACTGAAGCTTTCTTT.

Here the CDR3 reads CSVERQGAYGYTF. CDR3 coding DNA: TGCAGCGTTGAACGACAGGGGGCCTATGGCTACACCTTC. This chain connects TRBV29-1 to TRBJ1-2; TRBD1 agrees at 10 bases. The CDR3 has 13 residues. The germline V gene encodes CDR1 SQVTM and CDR2 ANQGSEA. V shed 2 bases, J shed 4 bases, and the junction held 1 base outside the gene matches.

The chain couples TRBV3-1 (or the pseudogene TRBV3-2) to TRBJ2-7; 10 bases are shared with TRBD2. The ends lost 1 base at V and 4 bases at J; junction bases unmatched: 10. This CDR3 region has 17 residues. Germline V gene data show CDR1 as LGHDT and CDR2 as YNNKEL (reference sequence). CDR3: CASSQGGLAGGRYEQYF. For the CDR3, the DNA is TGTGCCAGCAGCCAAGGGGGGTTAGCGGGAGGAAGGTACGAGCAGTACTTC.

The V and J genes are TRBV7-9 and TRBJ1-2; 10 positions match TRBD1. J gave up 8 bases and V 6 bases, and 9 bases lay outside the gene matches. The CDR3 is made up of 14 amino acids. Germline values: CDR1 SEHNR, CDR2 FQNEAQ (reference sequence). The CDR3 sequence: CASRRGDRGRGYTF. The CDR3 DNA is TGTGCCAGCAGGAGAGGGGACAGGGGTAGAGGCTACACCTTC.

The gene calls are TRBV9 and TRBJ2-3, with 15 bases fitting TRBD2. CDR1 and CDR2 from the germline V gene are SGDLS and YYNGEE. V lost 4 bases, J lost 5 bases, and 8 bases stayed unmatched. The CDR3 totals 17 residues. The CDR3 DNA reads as TGTGCCAGCAGCTCTACGGGACTAGCGGGAGGAATAGATACGCAGTATTTT. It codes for CASSSTGLAGGIDTQYF.

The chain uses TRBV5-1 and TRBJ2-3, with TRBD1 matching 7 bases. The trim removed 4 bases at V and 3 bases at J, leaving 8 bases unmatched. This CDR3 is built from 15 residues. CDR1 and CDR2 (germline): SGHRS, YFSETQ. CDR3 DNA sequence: TGCGCCAGCAGCATAGAGGGGGCAAATACAGATACGCAGTATTTT. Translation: CASSIEGANTDTQYF.